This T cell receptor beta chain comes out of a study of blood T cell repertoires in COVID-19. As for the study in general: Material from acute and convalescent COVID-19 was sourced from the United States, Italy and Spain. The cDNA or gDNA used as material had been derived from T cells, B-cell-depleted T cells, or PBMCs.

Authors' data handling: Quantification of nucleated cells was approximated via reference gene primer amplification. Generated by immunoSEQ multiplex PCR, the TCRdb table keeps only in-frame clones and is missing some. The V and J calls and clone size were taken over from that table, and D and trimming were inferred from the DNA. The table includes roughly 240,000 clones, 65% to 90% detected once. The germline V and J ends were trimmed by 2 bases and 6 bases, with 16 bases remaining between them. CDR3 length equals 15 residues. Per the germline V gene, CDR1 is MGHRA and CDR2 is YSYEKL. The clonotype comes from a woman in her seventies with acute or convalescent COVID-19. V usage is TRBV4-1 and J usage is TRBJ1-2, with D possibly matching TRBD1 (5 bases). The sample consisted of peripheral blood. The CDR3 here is CASSQPGAPRHGYTF. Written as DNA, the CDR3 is TGCGCCAGCAGCCAACCTGGGGCGCCGCGGCATGGCTACACCTTC.